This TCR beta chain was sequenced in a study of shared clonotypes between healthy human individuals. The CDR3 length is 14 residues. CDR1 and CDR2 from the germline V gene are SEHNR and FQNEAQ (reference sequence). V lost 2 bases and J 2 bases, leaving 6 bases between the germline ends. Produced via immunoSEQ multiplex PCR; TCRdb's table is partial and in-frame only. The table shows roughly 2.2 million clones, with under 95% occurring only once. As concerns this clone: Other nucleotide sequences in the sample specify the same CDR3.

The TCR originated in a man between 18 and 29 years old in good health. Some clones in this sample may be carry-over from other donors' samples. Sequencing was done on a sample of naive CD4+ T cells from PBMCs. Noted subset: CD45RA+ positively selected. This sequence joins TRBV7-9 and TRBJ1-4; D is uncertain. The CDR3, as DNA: TGTGCCAGCAGCTTAAGGCAGACTAATGAAAAACTGTTTTTT. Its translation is CASSLRQTNEKLFF.